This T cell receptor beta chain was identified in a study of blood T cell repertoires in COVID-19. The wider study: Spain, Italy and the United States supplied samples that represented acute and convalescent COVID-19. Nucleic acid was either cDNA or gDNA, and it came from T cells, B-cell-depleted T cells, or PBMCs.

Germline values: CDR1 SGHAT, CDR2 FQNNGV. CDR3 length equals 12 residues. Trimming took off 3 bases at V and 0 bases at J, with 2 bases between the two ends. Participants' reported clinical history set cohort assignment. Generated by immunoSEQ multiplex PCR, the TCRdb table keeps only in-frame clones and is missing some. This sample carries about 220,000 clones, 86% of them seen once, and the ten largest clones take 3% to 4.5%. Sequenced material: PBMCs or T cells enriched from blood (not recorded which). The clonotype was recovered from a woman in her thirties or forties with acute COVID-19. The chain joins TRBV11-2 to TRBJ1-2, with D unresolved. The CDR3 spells CASSFTNYGYTF. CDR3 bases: TGTGCCAGCAGCTTCACTAACTATGGCTACACCTTC.